The rows below give T cell receptor beta chains drawn from one sample of a study of blood T cell repertoires in COVID-19. Here immunoSEQ multiplex PCR was the method, and the copy in TCRdb shows in-frame clones only, minus some. The table records about 150,000 clones, roughly nine tenths of them present only once. Source material: peripheral blood. Receptors were obtained from a woman in her thirties or forties with acute or convalescent COVID-19. Each CDR3 is given with its conserved first and last residue. D genes are given only for firm matches. Clone size appears in some rows only: once, few, many, or a class for an expanded clone.

V	D	J	size	CDR3	DNA
TRBV3-1/TRBV3-2	-	TRBJ2-3	-	CASSQDGTDTQYF	TGTGCCAGCAGCCAAGACGGTACAGATACGCAGTATTTT
TRBV27	TRBD2	TRBJ2-1	-	CASSPLAGGNEQFF	TGTGCCAGCAGTCCTCTAGCGGGAGGTAATGAGCAGTTCTTC
TRBV7-9	-	TRBJ1-6	few	CASRNREGGSPLHF	TGTGCCAGCAGAAACAGGGAGGGTGGTTCACCCCTCCACTTT
TRBV5-4	TRBD1	TRBJ1-2	once	CASSSQAGGDYGYTF	TGTGCCAGCAGCTCTCAAGCAGGGGGCGACTATGGCTACACCTTC
TRBV28	-	TRBJ2-1	-	CASSVPGQGPVNEQFF	TGTGCCAGCAGCGTTCCTGGGCAGGGCCCCGTCAATGAGCAGTTCTTC
TRBV7-8	-	TRBJ2-3	-	CASSLPDNEAGSTDTQYF	TGTGCCAGCAGCTTACCAGATAATGAGGCGGGAAGCACAGATACGCAGTATTTT
TRBV9	TRBD2	TRBJ2-3	-	CASSARRTSGGGDTQYF	TGTGCCAGCAGCGCTCGTCGGACTAGCGGGGGAGGCGATACGCAGTATTTT
TRBV20-1	TRBD1	TRBJ1-1	-	CSASISPGTGGLNTEAFF	TGCAGTGCTAGTATTTCCCCCGGGACAGGGGGCTTGAACACTGAAGCTTTCTTT
TRBV19	-	TRBJ2-7	-	CASTSRGTYEQYF	TGTGCCAGTACATCACGGGGTACCTACGAGCAGTACTTC
TRBV5-6	-	TRBJ1-2	-	CASGRQYYGYTF	TGTGCCAGCGGCAGACAGTACTATGGCTACACCTTC
TRBV6-2/TRBV6-3	-	TRBJ2-3	-	CASSLEMPDSSTDTQYF	TGTGCCAGCAGTCTCGAAATGCCCGACAGTAGCACAGATACGCAGTATTTT
TRBV12-3/TRBV12-4	-	TRBJ2-7	once	CASSFSSGYEQYF	TGTGCCAGCAGTTTCTCCTCCGGGTACGAGCAGTACTTC
TRBV6-2/TRBV6-3	-	TRBJ1-5	-	CASSYTGLSQHF	TGTGCCAGCAGTTATACCGGTTTGTCCCAGCATTTT
TRBV7-8	-	TRBJ2-3	-	CASSLGLLTGLTDTQYF	TGTGCCAGCAGCCTAGGTCTTTTGACAGGCCTCACAGATACGCAGTATTTT
TRBV5-1	-	TRBJ1-1	-	CASSLDRMNTEAFF	TGCGCCAGCAGCTTGGACAGAATGAACACTGAAGCTTTCTTT
TRBV7-2	TRBD1	TRBJ1-1	-	CASSRQGTTKNTEAFF	TGTGCCAGCAGTCGACAGGGGACGACAAAGAACACTGAAGCTTTCTTT
TRBV5-4	-	TRBJ2-2	-	CASSLYRVGTGELFF	TGTGCCAGCAGCTTATACAGGGTGGGCACCGGGGAGCTGTTTTTT
TRBV7-6	TRBD2	TRBJ2-3	-	CASSLVAGGLSTDTQYF	TGTGCCAGCAGCTTGGTAGCGGGGGGGCTTAGCACAGATACGCAGTATTTT
TRBV27	-	TRBJ1-5	-	CASSSGYQPQHF	TGTGCCAGCAGTTCAGGGTACCAGCCCCAGCATTTT
TRBV11-2	-	TRBJ2-7	-	CASSLGVVTTYEQYF	TGTGCCAGCAGCTTAGGGGTGGTGACAACCTACGAGCAGTACTTC
TRBV11-2	TRBD1	TRBJ1-1	-	CASSSIDRAEAFF	TGTGCCAGCAGCTCGATTGACAGGGCTGAAGCTTTCTTT
TRBV7-9	TRBD2	TRBJ2-3	-	CASSFTPGLAGFTDTQYF	TGTGCCAGCAGCTTCACCCCGGGACTAGCGGGGTTCACAGATACGCAGTATTTT
TRBV10-3	TRBD2	TRBJ2-1	-	CAISESGAGDYNEQFF	TGTGCCATCAGTGAGTCAGGAGCGGGAGACTACAATGAGCAGTTCTTC
TRBV12-3/TRBV12-4	-	TRBJ1-2	-	CASSFGLGYGYTF	TGTGCCAGCAGTTTCGGGTTGGGCTATGGCTACACCTTC
TRBV7-2	TRBD1	TRBJ1-3	-	CASSLSGQGGNTIYF	TGTGCCAGCAGCTTATCGGGACAGGGTGGAAACACCATATATTTT
TRBV11-2	TRBD1	TRBJ1-2	-	CASSLGTGIELGYTF	TGTGCCAGCAGCTTAGGGACAGGGATTGAACTTGGCTACACCTTC
TRBV15	-	TRBJ1-1	-	CATSMEGLPEAFF	TGTGCCACCAGTATGGAGGGACTTCCTGAAGCTTTCTTT
TRBV7-3	-	TRBJ2-1	-	CASSLEVSPAQNEQFF	TGTGCCAGCAGCTTAGAGGTCTCCCCGGCGCAGAATGAGCAGTTCTTC
TRBV30	-	TRBJ2-1	once	CAWSPGGIGLYEQFF	TGTGCCTGGAGCCCAGGCGGGATAGGTCTTTATGAGCAGTTCTTC
TRBV28	TRBD1	TRBJ1-4	-	CASSRGGSNEKLFF	TGTGCCAGCAGCCGAGGGGGCTCTAATGAAAAACTGTTTTTT
TRBV24-1	TRBD1	TRBJ2-2	-	CATGGLGTGGAGELFF	TGTGCCACCGGGGGGCTTGGGACAGGGGGCGCCGGGGAGCTGTTTTTT
TRBV27	TRBD1	TRBJ1-6	-	CASSPLQGNSPLHF	TGTGCCAGCAGTCCACTACAGGGGAATTCACCCCTCCACTTT
TRBV11-3	TRBD2	TRBJ2-5	-	CASSEAGVMETQYF	TGTGCCAGCAGCGAAGCGGGAGTAATGGAGACCCAGTACTTC
TRBV6-5	TRBD1	TRBJ1-2	-	CASREWDRVDYGHTF	TGTGCCAGCAGGGAGTGGGACAGGGTCGACTATGGCCACACCTTC
TRBV7-9	TRBD2	TRBJ2-2	-	CASSLGGAGELFF	TGTGCCAGCAGCCTCGGGGGGGCCGGGGAGCTGTTTTTT
TRBV7-9	-	TRBJ1-2	once	CASSLGRADGYTF	TGTGCCAGCAGCTTGGGGAGGGCTGATGGCTACACCTTC
TRBV9	TRBD1	TRBJ2-2	-	CASSVSGTGNTGELFF	TGTGCCAGCAGCGTCTCCGGGACAGGGAACACCGGGGAGCTGTTTTTT
TRBV6-6	-	TRBJ2-1	-	CASNSGLYNEQFF	TGTGCCAGCAATAGCGGCCTTTACAATGAGCAGTTCTTC
TRBV6-5	-	TRBJ1-2	-	CASTSSPSYGYTF	TGTGCCAGCACCTCATCACCTAGCTATGGCTACACCTTC